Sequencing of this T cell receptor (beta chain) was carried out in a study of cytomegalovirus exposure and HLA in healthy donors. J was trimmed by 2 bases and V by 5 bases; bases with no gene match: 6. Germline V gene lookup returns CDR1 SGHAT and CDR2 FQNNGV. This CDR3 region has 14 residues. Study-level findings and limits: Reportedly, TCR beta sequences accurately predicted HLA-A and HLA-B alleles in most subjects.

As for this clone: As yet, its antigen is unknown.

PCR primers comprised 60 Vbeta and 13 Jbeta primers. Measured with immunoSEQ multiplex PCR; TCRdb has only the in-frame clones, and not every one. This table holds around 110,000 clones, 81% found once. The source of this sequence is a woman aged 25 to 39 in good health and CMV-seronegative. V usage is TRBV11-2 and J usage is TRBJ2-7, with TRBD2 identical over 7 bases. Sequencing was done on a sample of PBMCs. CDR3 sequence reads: CASSHGGGAYEQYF. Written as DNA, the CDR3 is TGTGCCAGCAGCCATGGGGGGGGAGCCTACGAGCAGTACTTC.